The TCR beta chain described here comes from a study of CD8 T cells in Susac syndrome. From blood CD8+ and CD4+ T cells, the TCR beta chain was sequenced. TEMRA cells were FACS-enriched, and CD8+ and CD4+ T cells were isolated negatively. Germline CDR1 reads SGHNT; CDR2 reads YENEEA. After removal of 4 bases from V and 8 bases from J, the junction contained 10 bases not matched to a gene. This CDR3 is built from 15 residues. RNA amounts of roughly 0.5 to 1 ug underwent reverse transcription with random hexamers. Across 54 Vbeta and 13 Jbeta, immunoSEQ multiplex PCR amplified TCR beta CDR3. Each CDR3 protein gets one entry after TCRdb re-called the immunoSEQ multiplex PCR reads with MiXCR. This table has around 130,000 distinct CDR3 sequences, 90% to 95% appearing once. General observations from the study: It was acknowledged in the study that its TCR sequencing and HLA analysis involved a relatively small number of individuals.

A word on this clonotype: Its target is not known.

The clonotype comes from a human donor in good health. Input material: CD4+ T cells from PBMCs. V usage is TRBV11-3 and J usage is TRBJ2-4, with TRBD1 matching over 8 bases. The chain's CDR3 is CASSSRGTGGDIQYF. CDR3 sequence (DNA): TGTGCCAGCAGCTCGCGCGGGACAGGCGGGGACATTCAGTACTTC.